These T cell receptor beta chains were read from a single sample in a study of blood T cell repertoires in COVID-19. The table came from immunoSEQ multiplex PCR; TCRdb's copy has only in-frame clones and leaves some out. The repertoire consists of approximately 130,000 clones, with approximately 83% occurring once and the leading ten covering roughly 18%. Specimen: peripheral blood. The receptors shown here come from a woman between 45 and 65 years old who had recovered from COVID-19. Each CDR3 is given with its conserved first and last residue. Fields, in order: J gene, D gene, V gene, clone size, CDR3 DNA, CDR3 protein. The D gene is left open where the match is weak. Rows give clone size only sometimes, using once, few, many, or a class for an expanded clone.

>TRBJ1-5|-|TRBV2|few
TGTGCCAGCAGTGGGACACAGGGAAGCGCGTTGGGCAATCAGCCCCAGCATTTT
CASSGTQGSALGNQPQHF
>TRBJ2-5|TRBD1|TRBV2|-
TGTGCCAGCAGTGAAGCGCTTCTGGACAGGGGGGCAGAGACCCAGTACTTC
CASSEALLDRGAETQYF
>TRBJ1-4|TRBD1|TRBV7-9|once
TGTGCCAGCAGCAGGGGGACAGGGGATGAAAAACTGTTTTTT
CASSRGTGDEKLFF
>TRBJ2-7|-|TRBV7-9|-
TGTGCCAGCAGCTCCCGACAGGTCTACGAGCAGTACTTC
CASSSRQVYEQYF
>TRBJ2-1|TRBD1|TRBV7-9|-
TGTGCCAGCAGCGTGGCAGGGGGATACAATGAGCAGTTCTTC
CASSVAGGYNEQFF
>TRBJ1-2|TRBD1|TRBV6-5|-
TGTGCCAGTTCTTTTTTGACAGGGGCTGACTATGGCTACACCTTC
CASSFLTGADYGYTF
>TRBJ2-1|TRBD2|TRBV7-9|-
TGTGCCAGCAGCTATGCAAAGACTAGCGGGAGTTCATACAATGAGCAGTTCTTC
CASSYAKTSGSSYNEQFF
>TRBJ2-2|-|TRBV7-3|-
TGTGCCAGCAGCCGGACAGCTAACACCGGGGAGCTGTTTTTT
CASSRTANTGELFF
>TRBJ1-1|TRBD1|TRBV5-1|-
TGCGCCAGCAGCCCAGGACAGGGTCGGGCTTTCTTT
CASSPGQGRAFF
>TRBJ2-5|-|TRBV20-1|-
TGCAGTGCCACTCCCGATAGGACCCAGTACTTC
CSATPDRTQYF
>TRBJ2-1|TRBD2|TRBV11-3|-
TGTGCCAGCAGGGGGACTAGCGGGGTTTACTCCTACAATGAGCAGTTCTTC
CASRGTSGVYSYNEQFF
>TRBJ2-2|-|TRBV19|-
TGTGCCAGTAGTATTAGGGGGGGACATAACACCGGGGAGCTGTTTTTT
CASSIRGGHNTGELFF
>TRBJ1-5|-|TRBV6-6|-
TGTGCCAGCAGTTACCGCCGGGCCGGGGACAATCAGCCCCAGCATTTT
CASSYRRAGDNQPQHF
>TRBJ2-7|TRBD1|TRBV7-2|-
TGTGCCAGCAGGAGGGACAGCTCTTCGAGGGGCGAGCAGTACTTC
CASRRDSSSRGEQYF
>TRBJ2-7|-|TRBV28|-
TGTGCCAGCAGTCAAACAGGGACCCCTTGGGGGGAGCAGTACTTC
CASSQTGTPWGEQYF
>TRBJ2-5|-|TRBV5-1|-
TGCGCCAGCAGCTCCGACTGGACTTTAAGAGAGACCCAGTACTTC
CASSSDWTLRETQYF
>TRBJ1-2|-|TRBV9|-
TGTGCCAGCAGCGTAGGGCCAGGTTCTAACTATGGCTACACCTTC
CASSVGPGSNYGYTF
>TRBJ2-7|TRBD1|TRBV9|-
TGTGCCAGCAGCTACGGACAGGGGAGGTACGAGCAGTACTTC
CASSYGQGRYEQYF
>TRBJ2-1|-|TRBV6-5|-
TGTGCCAGCAGTTATATGAATGAGCAGTTCTTC
CASSYMNEQFF
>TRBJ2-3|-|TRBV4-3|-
TGCGCCAGCAGGCTTCGGACTTTTTCTAGCACAGATACGCAGTATTTT
CASRLRTFSSTDTQYF
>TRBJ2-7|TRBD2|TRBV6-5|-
TGTGCCAGCAGTTTACGGGAGGGCCTAACCTACGAGCAGTACTTC
CASSLREGLTYEQYF
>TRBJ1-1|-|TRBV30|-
TGTGCCTGGAGCCCAGGGGTTCACACTGAAGCTTTCTTT
CAWSPGVHTEAFF
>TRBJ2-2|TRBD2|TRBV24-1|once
TGTGCCACCGGGGCCGGCAGCGGGAGAGGCACCGGGGAGCTGTTTTTT
CATGAGSGRGTGELFF
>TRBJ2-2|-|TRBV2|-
TGTGCCAGCAGTCAAGCCCCTGTGGAGCTGTTTTTT
CASSQAPVELFF
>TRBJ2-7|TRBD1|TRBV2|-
TGTGCCAGCAGAACGACACAGGGGCCGAACTACTACGAGCAGTACTTC
CASRTTQGPNYYEQYF
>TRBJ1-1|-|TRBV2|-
TGTGCCAGACCTAAAGAGAACACTGAAGCTTTCTTT
CARPKENTEAFF
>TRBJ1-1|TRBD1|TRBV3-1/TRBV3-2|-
TGTGCCAGCAGCCAAGATAGGGGACAGGGGGCGCGAACTGAAGCTTTCTTT
CASSQDRGQGARTEAFF
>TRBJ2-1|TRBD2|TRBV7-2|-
TGTGCCAGCAGCGGATTAGCGGGGGTCTACAATGAGCAGTTCTTC
CASSGLAGVYNEQFF
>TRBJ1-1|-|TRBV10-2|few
TGCGCCAGCAGTGATATCCCGAACACTGAAGCTTTCTTT
CASSDIPNTEAFF
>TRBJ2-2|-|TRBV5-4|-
TGTGCCAGCAGCTTTGACAGACCCGGGGAGCTGTTTTTT
CASSFDRPGELFF
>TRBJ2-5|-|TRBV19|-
TGTGCCAGCGGGAGTCGGGAGACCCAGTACTTC
CASGSRETQYF
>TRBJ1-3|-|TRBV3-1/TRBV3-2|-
TGTGCCAGCAGCCAAGAGGTCAGCGTTCTCTCTGGAAACACCATATATTTT
CASSQEVSVLSGNTIYF
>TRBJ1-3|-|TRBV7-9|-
TGTGCCAGCAGCCCATGGCGGGGTGAGGGAAACACCATATATTTT
CASSPWRGEGNTIYF
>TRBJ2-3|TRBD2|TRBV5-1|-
TGCGCCAGCAGTGGGCGGGGGGGACTCACAGATACGCAGTATTTT
CASSGRGGLTDTQYF
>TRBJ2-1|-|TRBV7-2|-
TGTGCCAGCAGCTTGCTTCGTGGTGGCGGATCCTACAATGAGCAGTTCTTC
CASSLLRGGGSYNEQFF
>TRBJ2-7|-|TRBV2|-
TGTGCCAGCAGCTATAGCTACGAGCAGTACTTC
CASSYSYEQYF
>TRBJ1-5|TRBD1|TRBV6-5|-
TGTGCCAGCAAAAGGACAGGGATACAGCCCCAGCATTTT
CASKRTGIQPQHF
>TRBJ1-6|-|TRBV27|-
TGTGCCAGCAGACGAGTCCCTTTAGCACCCCTCCACTTT
CASRRVPLAPLHF
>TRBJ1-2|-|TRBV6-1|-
TGTGCCAGCAGTGAAGTGGGGGGGACGGAAGGCTACACCTTC
CASSEVGGTEGYTF
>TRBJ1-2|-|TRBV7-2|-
TGTGCCAGCAGCTTAGTAATGGGCAGCAGTTTTAACTATGGCTACACCTTC
CASSLVMGSSFNYGYTF
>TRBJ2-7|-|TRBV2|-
TGTGCCAGCAGCAGGATAGTATCCTACGAGCAGTACTTC
CASSRIVSYEQYF
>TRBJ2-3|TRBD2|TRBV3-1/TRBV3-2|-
TGTGCCAGCAGCCATGGACTAGCGGAGTCCCCAGATACGCAGTATTTT
CASSHGLAESPDTQYF
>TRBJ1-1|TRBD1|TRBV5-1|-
TGCGCCAGCAGGGCAGGGGGCAAAGCTTTCTTT
CASRAGGKAFF
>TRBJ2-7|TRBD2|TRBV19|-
TGTGCCAGTAGTCTCCGAGGCCTAGCGGGGTACGAGCAGTACTTC
CASSLRGLAGYEQYF
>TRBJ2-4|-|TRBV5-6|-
TGTGCCAGCAGCCCGGGAAGAGGTATTCAGTACTTC
CASSPGRGIQYF
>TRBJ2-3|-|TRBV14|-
TGTGCCAGCAGCCAATTTTTCGGGAGCACAGATACGCAGTATTTT
CASSQFFGSTDTQYF
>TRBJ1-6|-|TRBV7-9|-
TGTGCCAGCAGCTCACCGTCAGGCTCTTCTTCTTATAATTCACCCCTCCACTTT
CASSSPSGSSSYNSPLHF
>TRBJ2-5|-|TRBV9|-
TGTGCCAGCAGCGCGAACCACCGCGTACAAGAGACCCAGTACTTC
CASSANHRVQETQYF
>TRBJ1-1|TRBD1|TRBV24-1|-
TGTGCCACCAGTGTCAGGGGGGTCGGCCCTGAAGCTTTCTTT
CATSVRGVGPEAFF
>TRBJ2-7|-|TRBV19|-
TGTGCCAGTAGCCGCCGGGACAACTACGAGCAGTACTTC
CASSRRDNYEQYF
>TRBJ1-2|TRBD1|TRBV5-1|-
TGCGCCAGCAGCTACGGACAGGGGGCGGACTATGGCTACACCTTC
CASSYGQGADYGYTF
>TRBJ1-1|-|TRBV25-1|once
TGTGCCAGCAGTGAACCCGCAGGGCAGGGCACTGAAGCTTTCTTT
CASSEPAGQGTEAFF
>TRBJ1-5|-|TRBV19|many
TGTGCCAGTAGTAATGGAGTGGGGCCCCAGCATTTT
CASSNGVGPQHF
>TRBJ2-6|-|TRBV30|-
TGTGCCTGGAGTGTACCTCCGCGTATAAGCTCTGGGGCCAACGTCCTGACTTTC
CAWSVPPRISSGANVLTF